This T cell receptor beta chain stems from a study of blood T cell repertoires in COVID-19. On the study more broadly: There were acute and convalescent COVID-19 samples, and they came from the United States, Italy and Spain. In each case, the material was cDNA or gDNA derived from T cells, B-cell-depleted T cells, or PBMCs.

Study processing details: Amplification from reference gene primers served as the basis for estimated nucleated cell counts. Profiling relied on immunoSEQ multiplex PCR, and the TCRdb table lists in-frame clones only, not all of them. The DNA gave D and trimming, while V, J and clone size come from that table. Among around 280,000 clones listed, about 90% were seen once. CDR3 size: 17 residues. Germline lookup yields CDR1 LNHDA and CDR2 SQIVND (reference sequence). With V trimmed by 8 bases and J by 0 bases, 12 bases remained unmatched. Sequencing was carried out using peripheral blood. This rearrangement joins TRBV19 to TRBJ1-5; 8 bases map to TRBD1. The clonotype was recovered from a woman in her 30s who had recovered from COVID-19. The CDR3 loop reads CASHRGDLGYSNQPQHF. The CDR3 DNA follows: TGTGCCAGTCACAGGGGGGATCTAGGCTATAGCAATCAGCCCCAGCATTTT.